One and the same sample provided the 11 T cell receptor beta chains below, sequenced in a study of T cells in Graves' hyperthyroidism and ophthalmopathy. RNA transcripts were the template for amplifying TCR beta CDR3 regions. First-round RT-PCR of the TCR CDR3 relied on the HTBI primer set. TCRdb reprocessed the multiplex PCR reads with MiXCR, giving one entry per CDR3 protein. The profile covers about 350,000 distinct CDR3 sequences, with about 15% appearing a single time and 20% to 25% taken by the ten largest. The specimen was blood. The receptors shown here come from a woman between 25 and 40 years old with Graves' hyperthyroidism.

This clonotype was detected many times. The chain is built from TRBV6-2 or TRBV6-3 and TRBJ2-4, with D possibly TRBD1 on 5 matching bases. The CDR3 length is 13 residues. Trimming stripped 6 bases from V and 7 bases from J, with 13 bases between. Germline V CDR1 and CDR2: MNHEY, SVGEGT. CDR3 nucleotides: TGTGCCAGCAGCCCACTTTCAGGGAACATTCAGTACTTC. Encoded protein: CASSPLSGNIQYF.

The table lists this clonotype with a few counts. The chain links TRBV15 to TRBJ2-7; TRBD2 matches at 9 bases. This CDR3 has 18 residues. V trimming: 0 bases; J trimming: 2 bases; junction bases outside the gene matches: 11. CDR1 LNHNV and CDR2 YYDKDF come from the germline V gene (reference sequence). The CDR3 sequence is CATSRDFLWTSETYEQYF. In DNA form, the CDR3 reads TGTGCCACCAGCAGAGATTTCCTATGGACTAGCGAGACCTACGAGCAGTACTTC. The whole variable domain, remainder taken from reference TRBV15 and TRBJ2-7, is DAMVIQNPRYQVTQFGKPVTLSCSQTLNHNVMYWYQQKSSQAPKLLFHYYDKDFNNEADTPDNFQSRRPNTSFCFLDIRSPGLGDTAMYLCATSRDFLWTSETYEQYFGPGTRLTVT.

A few counts support this clonotype. A much larger clone differs from this one at a single base, so this may be a read error. No conserved phenylalanine or tryptophan is present at the end of the CDR3, so a read error is the likely explanation. The chain combines TRBV11-2 with TRBJ1-2; a weak D match, TRBD1 (5 bases). Germline values: CDR1 SGHAT, CDR2 FQNNGV. The CDR3 is made up of 15 amino acids. Trimming removed 0 bases at V and 7 bases at J, with 15 bases between. The CDR3 spells CASSLDIPRAAGYTL. The CDR3 region has the DNA TGTGCCAGCAGCTTAGATATACCCAGGGCCGCTGGCTACACCCTC.

This clonotype was seen repeatedly, ten times or more. The chain uses TRBV20-1 and TRBJ1-1; weak D call: TRBD1 (5 bases). This CDR3 is built from 14 residues. Germline CDR1 DFQATT, CDR2 SNEGSKA (reference sequence). Trimming cost V 1 base and J 6 bases, with 15 bases left between them. In DNA form, the CDR3 reads TGCAGTGCTAGAGCTCTTACAAGGGGCGCTGAAGCTTTCTTT. This encodes CSARALTRGAEAFF.

This clonotype was seen ten or more times. J is TRBJ2-3 and V is TRBV7-9; 7 nucleotides agree with TRBD1. The CDR3 runs to 16 residues. Germline-derived CDR1 and CDR2 are SEHNR and FQNEAQ (reference sequence). Trimming cost V 4 bases and J 2 bases; bases outside gene matches: 9. CDR3 residues: CASSSRDRGLTDTQYF. The CDR3 region has the DNA TGTGCCAGCAGCTCCCGGGACAGAGGGCTCACAGATACGCAGTATTTT.

The table lists this clonotype with many counts. This sequence joins TRBV7-8 and TRBJ2-7; D is unresolved. The CDR3 is made up of 15 amino acids. Trimming shortened V by 1 base and J by 0 bases, and 10 bases separated the two germline ends. In germline, CDR1 is SGHVS, CDR2 FQNEAQ. The CDR3 spells CASSLEGILSYEQYF. CDR3 coding DNA: TGTGCCAGCAGCTTAGAAGGGATCCTCTCCTACGAGCAGTACTTC.

This clonotype occurred many times. V usage is TRBV7-2 and J usage is TRBJ1-1; D not resolved. V gave up 3 bases and J gave up 1 base, with 9 bases separating them. Looked up from germline, CDR1 is SGHTA and CDR2 is FQGNSA. There are 14 residues in the CDR3. DNA for the CDR3: TGTGCCAGCAGCTTTATGATACGGAACACTGAAGCTTTCTTT. Its translation: CASSFMIRNTEAFF.

This clonotype was observed many times. This chain connects TRBV28 to TRBJ2-7, with D uncertain. The CDR3 runs to 15 residues. Germline V gene sequence: CDR1 MDHEN, CDR2 SYDVKM. The V end was cut by 3 bases, the J end by 3 bases, with 15 bases between. CDR3 residues: CASSFGVSDFYEQYF. Here the CDR3 DNA reads TGTGCCAGCAGTTTTGGAGTTTCGGATTTCTACGAGCAGTACTTC.

This clonotype was counted at least ten times. The chain recombines TRBV12-3 or TRBV12-4 with TRBJ1-1; D unclear. CDR3 length: 14 amino acids. V was shortened by 3 bases and J by 1 base, with 9 bases between the two germline ends. The CDR3 loop reads CASSFVQRNTEAFF. CDR3 in DNA: TGTGCCAGCAGTTTTGTGCAAAGGAACACTGAAGCTTTCTTT.

This clonotype showed up many times. The chain links TRBV12-3 or TRBV12-4 to TRBJ2-3, with D perhaps TRBD1 or TRBD2 (9 bases each). Trimming stripped 5 bases from V and 1 base from J, with 34 bases between. This CDR3 has 22 amino acids. CDR3: CASSPPGQGPYSGRFRTDTQYF. CDR3 nucleotide sequence: TGTGCCAGCAGTCCCCCGGGACAGGGACCTTATAGCGGGAGATTCCGCACAGATACGCAGTATTTT.

The J gene is TRBJ2-7, the V gene TRBV28; TRBD1 is a possible D gene (5 bases). V gave up 8 bases and J gave up 4 bases, with 12 bases separating them. The V gene's germline CDR1 is MDHEN and CDR2 SYDVKM. There are 12 residues in the CDR3. The CDR3 coding sequence is TGTGCCAGCTGTCAGGGCCGGTACGAGCAGTACTTC. This codes for CASCQGRYEQYF.